The 31 T cell receptor beta chains listed next were all sequenced from one sample in a study of cytomegalovirus exposure and HLA in healthy donors. The PCR had 60 Vbeta and 13 Jbeta primers. This table comes from immunoSEQ multiplex PCR, and its TCRdb copy is limited to in-frame clones, with some not included. The table shows about 170,000 clones, with less than 80% occurring only once. The sample consisted of PBMCs. The receptors here all came from a female donor in good health and CMV-seronegative.

The V and J genes are TRBV18 and TRBJ2-1; the match to TRBD2 covers 7 bases. This CDR3 spans 16 amino acids. The ends lost 0 bases at V and 5 bases at J; junction bases unmatched: 7. CDR1 is KGHSH and CDR2 is LQKENI in the germline V gene. CDR3 loop: CASSPPGLAANNEQFF. The DNA of the CDR3 is TGTGCCAGCTCACCACCGGGGCTAGCGGCCAACAATGAGCAGTTCTTC.

In this sample, this clone turned up a few times. The chain uses TRBV6-1 and TRBJ1-1, with D hard to call. CDR1 and CDR2 (germline): MNHNS, SASEGT. Trimming removed 5 bases at V and 0 bases at J, with 7 bases between. The CDR3 is 13 residues long. The CDR3 bases are TGTGCCAGCAGTCCTCAGATGAACACTGAAGCTTTCTTT. Its protein is CASSPQMNTEAFF.

This clone came up a few times. The chain carries TRBV11-3 and TRBJ2-2; 7 nucleotides align to TRBD1. V shed 5 bases and J 2 bases; nucleotides not matched to a gene: 11. Per germline, CDR1 SGHNT and CDR2 YENEEA. CDR3 length: 17 residues. For the CDR3, the DNA is TGTGCCAGCAGCCTCGGCCCAGACAGGGTTAACACCGGGGAGCTGTTTTTT. This encodes CASSLGPDRVNTGELFF.

The chain employs TRBV7-8 and TRBJ1-2; 7 bases agree with TRBD1. Germline assignment: CDR1 SGHVS and CDR2 FQNEAQ. J gave up 4 bases and V 7 bases, and 9 bases lay outside the gene matches. This CDR3 comprises 14 residues. CDR3 bases: TGTGCCAGCACCCCAGGGGGTGTGGGCTATGGCTACACCTTC. Encoded protein: CASTPGGVGYGYTF.

The chain combines TRBV9 with TRBJ2-4; 7 nucleotides align to TRBD1. With V trimmed by 4 bases and J by 8 bases, 6 bases remained unmatched. This CDR3 contains 13 residues. CDR1 and CDR2 from the germline V gene are SGDLS and YYNGEE. This CDR3 reads CASSTRQGDIQYF. Here the CDR3 DNA reads TGTGCCAGCAGCACACGACAGGGTGACATTCAGTACTTC.

The chain carries TRBV2 and TRBJ1-1; the D is unclear. The V gene lost 6 bases and the J gene lost 0 bases, with 5 bases spanning the gap. Germline CDR1 and CDR2: SNHLY and FYNNEI. This CDR3 has 12 amino acids. CDR3 loop: CASRDLNTEAFF. CDR3 coding DNA: TGTGCCAGCAGGGACTTGAACACTGAAGCTTTCTTT.

This chain joins TRBV5-4 and TRBJ2-3; the D gene is possibly TRBD2 (5 bases). Germline CDR1 SGHNT, CDR2 YYREEE (reference sequence). The CDR3 extends over 15 amino acids. Between the trimmed V and J ends, which lost 4 bases and 4 bases, there was a span of 16 bases. The CDR3, as DNA: TGTGCCAGCAGCCAACGGACTCCTCGACCAGATACGCAGTATTTT. The encoded protein is CASSQRTPRPDTQYF.

The rearrangement links TRBV10-3 to TRBJ2-2; TRBD1 might be the D (5 bases). CDR1 and CDR2 (germline): ENHRY, SYGVKD. This CDR3 is built from 13 residues. Trimming removed 4 bases at V and 8 bases at J, with 11 bases between. The CDR3 bases are TGTGCCATCAGTGTAGGGTCAGGGGGGGAGCTGTTTTTT. Translating gives CAISVGSGGELFF.

The chain couples TRBV7-2 to TRBJ1-1; D gene ambiguous. The CDR3 has 16 amino acids. Looked up from germline, CDR1 is SGHTA and CDR2 is FQGNSA. Trimming shortened V by 5 bases and J by 0 bases, and 16 bases separated the two germline ends. The CDR3 reads CASSMGVSRMNTEAFF. The CDR3, as DNA: TGTGCCAGCAGCATGGGCGTTTCCCGGATGAACACTGAAGCTTTCTTT.

J is TRBJ2-3 and V is TRBV5-4, with D perhaps matching TRBD2 (6 bases). The length of the CDR3 is 16 residues. CDR1 and CDR2 (germline): SGHNT, YYREEE (reference sequence). Trimming removed 4 bases from V and 0 bases from J, with 15 bases in between. The CDR3 DNA sequence: TGTGCCAGCAGCCCGGAGAGACGGGGGAGCACAGATACGCAGTATTTT. Translated: CASSPERRGSTDTQYF.

This chain links TRBV7-9 with TRBJ2-3; 10 bases are a match to TRBD2. CDR3 length equals 15 residues. V was pared by 5 bases and J by 4 bases, with 6 bases of the junction left unmatched. CDR1 and CDR2 from the germline V gene are SEHNR and FQNEAQ (reference sequence). In DNA form, the CDR3 reads TGTGCCAGCAGCATCCTAGCGGGAGTATCAGATACGCAGTATTTT. It yields the protein CASSILAGVSDTQYF. The whole variable domain, remainder taken from reference TRBV7-9 and TRBJ2-3, is DTGVSQNPRHKITKRGQNVTFRCDPISEHNRLYWYRQTLGQGPEFLTYFQNEAQLEKSRLLSDRFSAERPKGSFSTLEIQRTEQGDSAMYLCASSILAGVSDTQYFGPGTRLTVL.

V usage is TRBV5-5 and J usage is TRBJ1-1, with D tentatively TRBD1 (6 bases). CDR1 is SGHKS and CDR2 is YYEKEE in the germline V gene (reference sequence). The CDR3 loop spans 15 amino acids. The V end lost 0 bases, the J end lost 7 bases, and 16 bases lay between the germline ends. DNA of the CDR3: TGTGCCAGCAGCTTGGGGGACATAAAACACCTTGAAGCTTTCTTT. Translation gives CASSLGDIKHLEAFF. Full variable domain (rest looked up from reference TRBV5-5 and TRBJ1-1): DAGVTQSPTHLIKTRGQQVTLRCSPISGHKSVSWYQQVLGQGPQFIFQYYEKEERGRGNFPDRFSARQFPNYSSELNVNALLLGDSALYLCASSLGDIKHLEAFFGQGTRLTVV.

The chain joins TRBV6-5 to TRBJ1-1; the match to TRBD1 covers 10 bases. CDR3 length: 14 residues. Looked up from germline, CDR1 is MNHEY and CDR2 is SVGAGI. The ends lost 6 bases at V and 7 bases at J; junction bases unmatched: 8. DNA of the CDR3: TGTGCCAGCAGGACTACGACAGGGGGCGGTGAAGCTTTCTTT. It codes for CASRTTTGGGEAFF.

This sequence joins TRBV7-3 and TRBJ2-3; TRBD2 matches at 7 bases. The CDR3 sequence is 15 residues long. Germline assignment: CDR1 SGHTA and CDR2 FQGTGA. The ends lost 2 bases at V and 4 bases at J; junction bases unmatched: 6. CDR3 amino acids: CASSLGGGHADTQYF. The CDR3 DNA reads as TGTGCCAGCAGCTTAGGGGGAGGGCACGCAGATACGCAGTATTTT.

The J gene is TRBJ2-1, the V gene TRBV28; 8 bases line up with TRBD1. Germline values: CDR1 MDHEN, CDR2 SYDVKM. The CDR3 consists of 13 residues. The V gene end was trimmed by 4 bases and the J gene end by 8 bases; junction bases not matched to a gene: 4. The CDR3 sequence is CASSSPGGDEQFF. For the CDR3, the DNA is TGTGCCAGCAGTTCCCCAGGGGGCGATGAGCAGTTCTTC.

The rearrangement joins TRBV10-3 to TRBJ1-4; the D is unclear. The CDR3 is 16 residues long. V lost 0 bases and J lost 7, with 15 bases in between. CDR1 ENHRY and CDR2 SYGVKD come from the germline V gene. The CDR3 region is CAISESPGSVVEKLFF. The CDR3 DNA sequence: TGTGCCATCAGTGAGTCCCCGGGGTCAGTAGTTGAAAAACTGTTTTTT.

This clone was seen a few times. This rearrangement joins TRBV5-1 to TRBJ1-2, with 8 positions matching TRBD1. The CDR3 extends over 13 amino acids. With 5 bases clipped from V and 3 bases from J, the junction kept 3 bases outside the gene matches. Germline values: CDR1 SGHRS, CDR2 YFSETQ. CDR3 sequence: CASRLTGDYGYTF. The CDR3 DNA reads as TGCGCCAGCAGGCTGACAGGGGACTATGGCTACACCTTC.

As for this clone: Other DNA sequences in this sample translate to the same CDR3. The chain uses TRBV5-6 and TRBJ2-7; D is unclear. With 5 bases removed from V and 0 bases from J, the gap between germline ends came to 9 bases. The germline CDR1 and CDR2 sequences are SGHDT and YYEEEE. The CDR3 is 13 amino acids. The CDR3 bases are TGTGCCAGCAGTCCAGACACCTCCTACGAGCAGTACTTC. This codes for CASSPDTSYEQYF.

V usage is TRBV29-1 and J usage is TRBJ1-3; D is uncertain. CDR3 length equals 14 residues. The germline gives CDR1 SQVTM, CDR2 ANQGSEA. Trimming took 5 bases from V and 4 from J, leaving 15 bases between them. As DNA, the CDR3 is TGCAGCGTTCGGGCGGGTGGGTTGGGAAACACCATATATTTT. Its protein product is CSVRAGGLGNTIYF.

This sequence joins TRBV10-3 and TRBJ1-2, with 8 bases lining up with TRBD1. J lost 6 bases, V lost 7 bases, and 7 bases had no gene match. The CDR3 has 13 residues. Germline CDR1 is ENHRY and CDR2 is SYGVKD. The CDR3 loop is CAIKKGQEDGYTF. As DNA, the CDR3 is TGTGCCATCAAGAAGGGACAGGAAGATGGCTACACCTTC.

This sequence joins TRBV10-3 and TRBJ2-1, with TRBD1 identical over 9 bases. CDR1 and CDR2 (germline): ENHRY, SYGVKD. The CDR3 runs to 16 residues. The junction had 9 bases not matched to a gene; V was cut back by 3 bases and J by 6 bases. CDR3 in amino acids: CAISDPKDRGLNEQFF. The CDR3 region has the DNA TGTGCCATCAGTGACCCCAAGGACAGGGGACTCAATGAGCAGTTCTTC.

V usage is TRBV7-3 and J usage is TRBJ1-1; TRBD1 matches 9 bases. Germline V lookup: CDR1 SGHTA, CDR2 FQGTGA. Trimming removed 4 bases from V and 0 bases from J; junction bases left unmatched: 3. This CDR3 has 15 amino acids. CDR3 sequence reads: CASSSGQGLNTEAFF. The CDR3 nucleotides read TGTGCCAGCAGCTCGGGACAGGGACTGAACACTGAAGCTTTCTTT.

This chain links TRBV19 with TRBJ1-6, with D perhaps matching TRBD1 (5 bases). With 9 bases removed from V and 9 bases from J, the gap between germline ends came to 18 bases. Germline V lookup: CDR1 LNHDA, CDR2 SQIVND (reference sequence). This CDR3 is built from 14 residues. The CDR3: CASGSGGLISPLHF. The CDR3 region has the DNA TGTGCCAGCGGGTCGGGGGGTCTAATTTCACCCCTCCACTTT.

This clone was observed a handful of times. The chain uses TRBV5-1 and TRBJ1-6, with 7 nucleotides matching TRBD1. Looked up from germline, CDR1 is SGHRS and CDR2 is YFSETQ. This CDR3 contains 15 residues. J lost 7 bases, V lost 2 bases, and 6 bases had no gene match. CDR3 bases: TGCGCCAGCAGCTTAGAGGGGGCGGGAAATTCACCCCTCCACTTT. It is translated as CASSLEGAGNSPLHF. The variable domain in full, with the rest retrieved from reference TRBV5-1 and TRBJ1-6, is KAGVTQTPRYLIKTRGQQVTLSCSPISGHRSVSWYQQTPGQGLQFLFEYFSETQRNKGNFPGRFSGRQFSNSRSEMNVSTLELGDSALYLCASSLEGAGNSPLHFGNGTRLTVT.

This clone was found a few times. The chain employs TRBV7-2 and TRBJ2-7; TRBD2 aligns across 7 bases. This CDR3 is built from 13 residues. The germline V gene encodes CDR1 SGHTA and CDR2 FQGNSA. V shed 1 base and J 6 bases; nucleotides not matched to a gene: 3. The CDR3 loop is CASSLVREGEQYF. In nucleotides, the CDR3 is TGTGCCAGCAGCTTAGTCAGGGAGGGCGAGCAGTACTTC.

This clone has only one observation. The V gene is TRBV15, the J gene TRBJ1-4, with a possible D match to TRBD1 (5 bases). CDR1 is LNHNV and CDR2 is YYDKDF in the germline V gene (reference sequence). Trimming stripped 0 bases from V and 7 bases from J, with 6 bases between. The CDR3 is 13 amino acids. The CDR3: CATSRERGEKLFF. The CDR3 nucleotides read TGTGCCACCAGCAGAGAAAGGGGTGAAAAACTGTTTTTT.

The chain is built from TRBV13 and TRBJ2-2, with TRBD2 identical over 15 bases. Per the germline V gene, CDR1 is PRHDT and CDR2 is FYEKMQ (reference sequence). With V trimmed by 5 bases and J by 5 bases, 12 bases remained unmatched. The CDR3 is 19 residues long. The CDR3 DNA reads TGTGCCAGCAGCCAAACCGGGACTAGCGGGGGGTCACGGACCGGGGAGCTGTTTTTT. It encodes CASSQTGTSGGSRTGELFF.

Only a few counts were recorded for this clone. The chain joins TRBV6-6 to TRBJ2-3; perhaps TRBD1 as D (6 bases). Trimming left V 8 bases short and J 2 bases short, with 8 bases between. The germline V gene has CDR1 MNHNY and CDR2 SVGAGI (reference sequence). The length of the CDR3 is 12 residues. As DNA, the CDR3 is TGTGCCAGCGGGGGCCCCACAGATACGCAGTATTTT. This translates into CASGGPTDTQYF.

The V and J genes are TRBV29-1 and TRBJ2-2; no reliable D call. V gave up 4 bases and J gave up 4 bases, with 10 bases separating them. The CDR3 runs to 13 residues. CDR1 is SQVTM, CDR2 ANQGSEA, per germline. CDR3 sequence reads: CSVGAKSTGELFF. In nucleotides, the CDR3 is TGCAGCGTTGGAGCTAAGTCCACCGGGGAGCTGTTTTTT.

The V call is TRBV6-6, the J call TRBJ1-1; D not resolved. Germline CDR1 and CDR2: MNHNY and SVGAGI (reference sequence). V lost 6 bases to trimming and J lost 6 bases, with 11 bases between them. This CDR3 is 12 amino acids long. The CDR3, as DNA: TGTGCCAGCAGCCAGGAGGCAGCTGAAGCTTTCTTT. Translated: CASSQEAAEAFF.

The CDR3 nucleotides are TGCGCCAGCAGCCTGGGACTAGCGGAGGGCCCCCTCGACTACAATGAGCAGTTCTTC. Amino acid sequence: CASSLGLAEGPLDYNEQFF. The V and J genes are TRBV4-3 and TRBJ2-1; TRBD2 matches at 11 bases. This CDR3 spans 19 amino acids. Trimming removed 4 bases from V and 3 bases from J; junction bases left unmatched: 14. Per germline, CDR1 LGHNA and CDR2 YSLEER.